The 10 T cell receptor beta chains below were found in one sample sequenced in a study of shared clonotypes between healthy human individuals. CD8 cells classed as naive were CD45RO-negative and positively selected for CCR7, excluding terminally differentiated effector memory CD45RA+ cells. Clones were sequenced by immunoSEQ multiplex PCR, and TCRdb holds only the in-frame ones, with some missing. The sample has just over 2,000,000 clones, approximately 94% seen once. Specimen: naive CD8+ T cells sorted from blood. These receptors originate from a man aged 18 to 35 in good health.

The chain has TRBV5-1 and TRBJ1-1; 9 bases fit TRBD1. The CDR3 sequence is 17 residues long. The germline V gene has CDR1 SGHRS and CDR2 YFSETQ. The trim removed 2 bases at V and 6 bases at J, leaving 14 bases unmatched. The CDR3 region is CASSFVVGQGLSAEAFF. DNA for the CDR3: TGCGCCAGCAGCTTTGTGGTTGGACAGGGGCTTTCCGCTGAAGCTTTCTTT. The variable domain in full, completed from reference TRBV5-1 and TRBJ1-1, reads KAGVTQTPRYLIKTRGQQVTLSCSPISGHRSVSWYQQTPGQGLQFLFEYFSETQRNKGNFPGRFSGRQFSNSRSEMNVSTLELGDSALYLCASSFVVGQGLSAEAFFGQGTRLTVV.

The chain carries TRBV7-6 and TRBJ2-3; D gene unclear. The CDR3 is made up of 15 amino acids. The germline gives CDR1 SGHVS, CDR2 FNYEAQ. Deletions cut 1 base from V and 0 bases from J, with 8 bases between. For the CDR3, the DNA is TGTGCCAGCAGCTTAGAAGCGATGAGCACAGATACGCAGTATTTT. This encodes CASSLEAMSTDTQYF.

This chain joins TRBV7-4 and TRBJ1-5, with a possible D match to TRBD1 (6 bases). CDR1 SGHVT and CDR2 SQSDAQ come from the germline V gene. This CDR3 contains 15 residues. Trimming shortened V by 4 bases and J by 5 bases, and 15 bases separated the two germline ends. DNA of the CDR3: TGTGCCAGCAGCTCCTCGGCAGGGGACGATCAGCCCCAGCATTTT. Amino acid sequence: CASSSSAGDDQPQHF. Together with reference TRBV7-4 and TRBJ1-5, the CDR3 gives the full variable domain: GAGVSQSPRYKVAKRGRDVALRCDSISGHVTLYWYRQTLGQGSEVLTYSQSDAQRDKSGRPSGRFSAERPERSVSTLKIQRTEQGDSAVYLCASSSSAGDDQPQHFGDGTRLSIL.

This clone showed up just once. The chain is built from TRBV7-6 and TRBJ2-1, with D tentatively TRBD2 (6 bases). The V end was cut by 7 bases, the J end by 8 bases, with 33 bases between. This CDR3 comprises 19 residues. Per germline, CDR1 SGHVS and CDR2 FNYEAQ. CDR3 nucleotide sequence: TGTGCCAGCACCTTCCCGGGTGCTAGCGATGCCCTAGGAGGGGATGAGCAGTTCTTC. This sequence encodes CASTFPGASDALGGDEQFF. The full variable domain, rest sourced from reference TRBV7-6 and TRBJ2-1, is GAGVSQSPRYKVTKRGQDVALRCDPISGHVSLYWYRQALGQGPEFLTYFNYEAQQDKSGLPNDRFSAERPEGSISTLTIQRTEQRDSAMYRCASTFPGASDALGGDEQFFGPGTRLTVL.

This clone was detected only a few times. This rearrangement joins TRBV6-5 to TRBJ1-2; 7 bases match TRBD1. With 5 bases clipped from V and 6 bases from J, the junction kept 3 bases outside the gene matches. The CDR3 covers 12 residues. Germline lookup yields CDR1 MNHEY and CDR2 SVGAGI. The DNA for the CDR3 is TGTGCCAGCAGTGAAGGGGGCAATGGCTACACCTTC. It translates to CASSEGGNGYTF.

The J gene is TRBJ2-1, the V gene TRBV29-1; 10 bases fit TRBD2. Germline V lookup: CDR1 SQVTM, CDR2 ANQGSEA. The CDR3 loop spans 16 amino acids. Unmatched junction bases numbered 14, after V lost 8 bases and J lost 4 bases. The CDR3 sequence is CSIPLAGVERYNEQFF. In DNA, the CDR3 is TGCAGCATCCCGCTAGCGGGAGTTGAGAGGTACAATGAGCAGTTCTTC.

The V call is TRBV28, the J call TRBJ2-1, with D maybe TRBD2 (5 bases). This CDR3 is built from 14 residues. Germline-derived CDR1 and CDR2 are MDHEN and SYDVKM. V gave up 5 bases and J gave up 2 bases, with 10 bases separating them. The CDR3 spells CASSGTRTYNEQFF. CDR3 DNA sequence: TGTGCCAGCAGTGGTACTAGAACCTACAATGAGCAGTTCTTC.

As for this clone: Other DNA sequences from this sample encode an identical CDR3 as well. The chain uses TRBV7-9 and TRBJ1-1, with a possible D match to TRBD1 (5 bases). CDR3 length: 13 amino acids. The V gene lost 1 base and the J gene lost 5 bases, with 8 bases spanning the gap. The germline V gene has CDR1 SEHNR and CDR2 FQNEAQ (reference sequence). This CDR3 is CASSLGGVTEAFF. The CDR3 DNA follows: TGTGCCAGCAGCTTAGGGGGGGTTACTGAAGCTTTCTTT.

This chain joins TRBV10-1 and TRBJ2-7; a possible D gene is TRBD2 (6 bases). Trimming cost V 4 bases and J 2 bases, with 9 bases left between them. The CDR3 is 13 amino acids. Germline CDR1 WNHNN, CDR2 SYGVQD (reference sequence). Here the CDR3 DNA reads TGCGCCAGCAGTGTTGGCGGGACCTACGAGCAGTACTTC. Amino acid sequence: CASSVGGTYEQYF.

The chain recombines TRBV4-1 with TRBJ2-5; perhaps TRBD1 as D (7 bases). This CDR3 is built from 15 residues. Trimming shortened V by 3 bases and J by 6 bases, and 17 bases separated the two germline ends. The germline CDR1 and CDR2 sequences are MGHRA and YSYEKL. The CDR3 nucleotides are TGCGCCAGCAGCCACCCCCGGACAGGCGGGAAGACCCAGTACTTC. Amino acid sequence: CASSHPRTGGKTQYF.